Each of the 31 T cell receptor beta chains below was sequenced from the same sample in a study of a mutant IDH1 vaccine in newly diagnosed glioma. TCRdb keeps only in-frame clones here, not all; method: immunoSEQ multiplex PCR. The profile covers around 65,000 clones, with about 80% appearing a single time and about 6% taken by the ten largest. The antigens these receptors bind are not known. Time point noted: week 11, during vaccination. A single vaccine dose contained 300 ug of mutant IDH1 20-mer peptide, and topical imiquimod was used with it. The sequencing used PBMCs, collected from a glioma patient whose treatment included an IDH1 peptide vaccine. The receptors shown here come from a man in his fifties or sixties with glioma.

The gene calls are TRBV7-9 and TRBJ2-7, with D perhaps matching TRBD1 (6 bases). V lost 4 bases, J lost 6 bases, and 16 bases lay in between. This CDR3 has 14 amino acids. The germline gives CDR1 SEHNR, CDR2 FQNEAQ (reference sequence). CDR3 amino acids: CASSSSRGTVEQYF. The CDR3 DNA reads TGTGCCAGCAGCTCGAGCAGGGGAACCGTCGAGCAGTACTTC. Together with reference TRBV7-9 and TRBJ2-7, the CDR3 gives the full variable domain: DTGVSQNPRHKITKRGQNVTFRCDPISEHNRLYWYRQTLGQGPEFLTYFQNEAQLEKSRLLSDRFSAERPKGSFSTLEIQRTEQGDSAMYLCASSSSRGTVEQYFGPGTRLTVT.

The rearrangement links TRBV7-9 to TRBJ2-1; D gene unclear. The CDR3 consists of 15 residues. Trimming took 1 base from V and 5 from J, leaving 12 bases between them. Germline V lookup: CDR1 SEHNR, CDR2 FQNEAQ (reference sequence). The CDR3 region has the DNA TGTGCCAGCAGCTTAGGCCAGGCGCCGAACAATGAGCAGTTCTTC. Residues: CASSLGQAPNNEQFF.

This sequence joins TRBV2 and TRBJ2-5, with D perhaps TRBD1 (5 bases). Germline CDR1 SNHLY, CDR2 FYNNEI. CDR3 length equals 13 residues. Trimming took 3 bases from V and 1 from J, leaving 6 bases between them. This CDR3 is CASSDDSQETQYF. The CDR3 nucleotides are TGTGCCAGCAGTGATGACAGCCAAGAGACCCAGTACTTC.

The chain couples TRBV11-3 to TRBJ2-3; D is possibly TRBD2 (5 bases). Per the germline V gene, CDR1 is SGHNT and CDR2 is YENEEA. The length of the CDR3 is 14 residues. V was shortened by 5 bases and J by 5 bases, with 14 bases between the two germline ends. The CDR3 DNA reads as TGTGCCAGCAGCGCGACCGGGGAAGTAGATACGCAGTATTTT. This encodes CASSATGEVDTQYF.

J is TRBJ2-1 and V is TRBV5-8, with a tentative D call TRBD1 (5 bases). Trimming removed 0 bases from V and 4 bases from J, with 14 bases in between. Looked up from germline, CDR1 is SGHTS and CDR2 is YDEGEE. The CDR3 spans 16 residues. CDR3 coding DNA: TGTGCCAGCAGCTTGGGCCTGCAGGGAACTTACAATGAGCAGTTCTTC. This sequence encodes CASSLGLQGTYNEQFF.

V and J are TRBV29-1 and TRBJ2-3; no clear D gene. V lost 7 bases and J lost 2, with 4 bases in between. The CDR3 has 10 amino acids. Germline CDR1 SQVTM, CDR2 ANQGSEA. CDR3 DNA: TGCAGCGGATCCACAGATACGCAGTATTTT. Amino acids: CSGSTDTQYF.

This sequence joins TRBV15 and TRBJ1-2, with TRBD1 matching over 7 bases. The CDR3 covers 15 residues. Germline V lookup: CDR1 LNHNV, CDR2 YYDKDF (reference sequence). V trimming: 4 bases; J trimming: 2 bases; junction bases outside the gene matches: 7. The CDR3 DNA reads as TGTGCCACCAGCACGCAGACGGACAGGAACTATGGCTACACCTTC. Encoded protein: CATSTQTDRNYGYTF.

The gene calls are TRBV7-2 and TRBJ1-4; perhaps TRBD1 as D (5 bases). The CDR3 contains 14 residues. Germline values: CDR1 SGHTA, CDR2 FQGNSA. V lost 5 bases and J 5 bases, leaving 12 bases between the germline ends. CDR3 nucleotide sequence: TGTGCCAGCAGCACGGGACTGGAAAATGAAAAACTGTTTTTT. It translates to CASSTGLENEKLFF.

A few counts support this clone. This rearrangement joins TRBV6-5 to TRBJ1-1; D might be TRBD1 (5 bases). This CDR3 has 10 amino acids. CDR1 is MNHEY and CDR2 is SVGAGI in the germline V gene. The CDR3 DNA sequence: TGTTATGCGGGGGACACTGAAGCTTTCTTT. This gives the protein CYAGDTEAFF.

The V gene is TRBV2, the J gene TRBJ1-1, with a possible D match to TRBD1 (5 bases). Germline assignment: CDR1 SNHLY and CDR2 FYNNEI. The CDR3 has 12 amino acids. The CDR3 nucleotides read TGTGCTTTGCTGGTCAGGGTTGGTGAAGCTTTCTTT. Translation: CALLVRVGEAFF.

This clone has just one count. This sequence joins TRBV14 and TRBJ2-1; 8 bases map to TRBD2. V was clipped by 4 bases and J by 9 bases; unmatched bases: 5. Germline-derived CDR1 and CDR2 are SGHDN and FVKESK. CDR3 length: 13 residues. CDR3 bases: TGTGCCAGCAGCCTCGACCGGGGGGGTGAGCAGTTCTTC. Its translation is CASSLDRGGEQFF.

The J gene is TRBJ2-2, the V gene TRBV29-1; D unresolved. Germline-derived CDR1 and CDR2 are SQVTM and ANQGSEA. CDR3 length: 12 residues. V lost 6 bases to trimming and J lost 5 bases, with 10 bases between them. CDR3 DNA: TGCAGCGTCGCCACTACTACCGGGGAGCTGTTTTTT. It codes for CSVATTTGELFF.

The chain uses TRBV9 and TRBJ2-5, with D tentatively TRBD2 (5 bases). Trimming stripped 0 bases from V and 2 bases from J, with 11 bases between. The germline gives CDR1 SGDLS, CDR2 YYNGEE. CDR3 length: 15 residues. CDR3 in DNA: TGTGCCAGCAGCGTAGCCGGGGTCCGACAAGAGACCCAGTACTTC. Amino acid sequence: CASSVAGVRQETQYF.

This clone was recorded once. This chain links TRBV2 with TRBJ2-7; TRBD1 or TRBD2 may be the D gene (5 bases each). V lost 6 bases, J lost 3 bases, and 9 bases lay in between. Germline CDR1 SNHLY, CDR2 FYNNEI. The CDR3 length is 12 residues. CDR3 in amino acids: CASREDNYEQYF. The CDR3 nucleotides read TGTGCCAGCAGGGAGGACAACTACGAGCAGTACTTC.

This sequence joins TRBV6-4 and TRBJ1-1; 7 bases are a match to TRBD1. Germline V lookup: CDR1 MRHNA, CDR2 SNTAGT. This CDR3 region has 16 residues. With 5 bases clipped from V and 1 base from J, the junction kept 10 bases outside the gene matches. CDR3: CASSRQEQGRNTEAFF. The CDR3 bases are TGTGCCAGCAGTCGCCAAGAACAGGGGAGGAACACTGAAGCTTTCTTT.

The V and J genes are TRBV19 and TRBJ2-4; 8 bases map to TRBD2. Germline V CDR1 and CDR2: LNHDA, SQIVND (reference sequence). This CDR3 has 11 residues. V was clipped by 6 bases and J by 9 bases; unmatched bases: 1. The CDR3 spells CASSRGGIQYF. The CDR3, as DNA: TGTGCCAGTAGCCGGGGGGGCATTCAGTACTTC.

This clone has just a few counts. The chain links TRBV10-3 to TRBJ1-5, with unresolved D. The CDR3 sequence is 13 residues long. Trimming took 7 bases from V and 4 from J, leaving 11 bases between them. Per germline, CDR1 ENHRY and CDR2 SYGVKD. The CDR3 region is CAITPDGNQPQHF. For the CDR3, the DNA is TGTGCCATCACCCCGGACGGTAATCAGCCCCAGCATTTT.

The chain's CDR3 is CASGRATHLSNTEAFF. CDR3 coding DNA: TGTGCCAGCGGTCGCGCAACCCACCTGTCGAACACTGAAGCTTTCTTT. The chain carries TRBV21-1 and TRBJ1-1. TRBV21-1 is a recognized pseudogene. The CDR3 runs 16 residues.

The chain has TRBV27 and TRBJ1-5; 8 bases are shared with TRBD1. V dropped 8 bases and J dropped 5; count of bases not matched to a gene: 5. This CDR3 contains 13 residues. Germline assignment: CDR1 MNHEY and CDR2 SMNVEV (reference sequence). The CDR3 is CASGDRRDQPQHF. The CDR3 DNA sequence: TGTGCCAGCGGGGACAGGAGGGATCAGCCCCAGCATTTT.

The chain employs TRBV10-3 and TRBJ1-1, with a possible D match to TRBD1 (5 bases). CDR1 and CDR2 from the germline V gene are ENHRY and SYGVKD. The V and J ends lost 8 bases and 0 bases respectively, with 10 bases between them. The CDR3 sequence is 13 residues long. CDR3: CAIRLTVNTEAFF. CDR3 nucleotides: TGTGCCATCCGCCTGACAGTGAACACTGAAGCTTTCTTT.

This sequence joins TRBV5-1 and TRBJ2-7; D is unclear. The CDR3 totals 13 residues. Trimming took off 4 bases at V and 3 bases at J, with 11 bases between the two ends. Germline assignment: CDR1 SGHRS and CDR2 YFSETQ. The CDR3 DNA reads TGCGCCAGCAGCCCTTCAAACAACTACGAGCAGTACTTC. Protein product: CASSPSNNYEQYF.

The chain has TRBV30 and TRBJ2-3; 10 nucleotides match TRBD1. The V segment lost 2 bases and the J segment 4 bases; nucleotides outside the gene matches: 3. Germline CDR1 and CDR2: GTSNPN and SVGIG (reference sequence). CDR3 length equals 14 residues. This chain's CDR3 is CAWSLGQGPDTQYF. CDR3 sequence (DNA): TGTGCCTGGAGTTTGGGACAGGGGCCAGATACGCAGTATTTT. Using reference TRBV30 and TRBJ2-3 for the parts outside the CDR3, the full variable domain is SQTIHQWPATLVQPVGSPLSLECTVEGTSNPNLYWYRQAAGRGLQLLFYSVGIGQISSEVPQNLSASRPQDRQFILSSKKLLLSDSGFYLCAWSLGQGPDTQYFGPGTRLTVL.

The chain recombines TRBV7-6 with TRBJ2-5; no clear D. Germline V lookup: CDR1 SGHVS, CDR2 FNYEAQ. Trimming removed 3 bases at V and 4 bases at J, with 6 bases between. There are 12 residues in the CDR3. CDR3 protein: CASSFGVETQYF. The CDR3 region has the DNA TGTGCCAGCAGCTTCGGTGTAGAGACCCAGTACTTC. Filled out from reference TRBV7-6 and TRBJ2-5, the complete variable domain reads GAGVSQSPRYKVTKRGQDVALRCDPISGHVSLYWYRQALGQGPEFLTYFNYEAQQDKSGLPNDRFSAERPEGSISTLTIQRTEQRDSAMYRCASSFGVETQYFGPGTRLLVL.

The CDR3 region has the DNA TGTGCCAGCAGCTTGGTTAACAATGAGCAGTTCTTC. Translation: CASSLVNNEQFF. V usage is TRBV5-6 and J usage is TRBJ2-1; D remains ambiguous. This CDR3 region has 12 residues. Trimming pared 0 bases from V and 5 bases from J, leaving 3 bases between. CDR1 is SGHDT and CDR2 is YYEEEE in the germline V gene.

This clone showed up just a few times. The chain is built from TRBV7-2 and TRBJ1-6, with D possibly matching TRBD1 (5 bases). With 5 bases removed from V and 5 bases from J, the gap between germline ends came to 16 bases. Germline V gene lookup returns CDR1 SGHTA and CDR2 FQGNSA. This CDR3 region has 16 residues. CDR3 sequence (DNA): TGTGCCAGCAGCCCCTCCGGGACTCACAATAATTCACCCCTCCACTTT. Translated: CASSPSGTHNNSPLHF.

The chain links TRBV2 to TRBJ1-1, with 9 positions matching TRBD1. The CDR3 runs 16 residues. J was trimmed by 1 base and V by 0 bases; bases with no gene match: 3. Germline CDR1 and CDR2: SNHLY and FYNNEI. CDR3 in DNA: TGTGCCAGCAGTGAAGCACCGGGACAGGGGAACACTGAAGCTTTCTTT. The encoded protein is CASSEAPGQGNTEAFF.

V usage is TRBV19 and J usage is TRBJ1-5; 7 positions match TRBD1. The CDR3 spans 16 residues. Trimming removed 3 bases from V and 1 base from J; junction bases left unmatched: 6. CDR1 is LNHDA and CDR2 is SQIVND in the germline V gene (reference sequence). DNA for the CDR3: TGTGCCAGTAGTATCCCGACCAGGGGGAGCAATCAGCCCCAGCATTTT. Protein: CASSIPTRGSNQPQHF. Variable domain in full (rest from reference TRBV19 and TRBJ1-5): DGGITQSPKYLFRKEGQNVTLSCEQNLNHDAMYWYRQDPGQGLRLIYYSQIVNDFQKGDIAEGYSVSREKKESFPLTVTSAQKNPTAFYLCASSIPTRGSNQPQHFGDGTRLSIL.

This rearrangement joins TRBV11-2 to TRBJ1-2, with D perhaps TRBD1 (5 bases). The CDR3 has 13 residues. CDR1 and CDR2 from the germline V gene are SGHAT and FQNNGV. The germline V and J ends were trimmed by 5 bases and 8 bases, with 15 bases remaining between them. The CDR3 DNA reads TGTGCCAGCAGCCCCTCCGGGACCTGGGGCTACACCTTC. Its protein is CASSPSGTWGYTF.

The chain has TRBV10-3 and TRBJ2-4; perhaps D is TRBD1 or TRBD2 (7 bases each). CDR1 is ENHRY, CDR2 SYGVKD, per germline. Trimming removed 4 bases from V and 1 base from J, with 14 bases in between. This CDR3 is built from 16 residues. The CDR3 DNA follows: TGTGCCATCAGTGGGGGAGGGGGCAGGGCCAAAAACATTCAGTACTTC. Translating it yields CAISGGGGRAKNIQYF.

The chain recombines TRBV14 with TRBJ1-1; no definite D call. Germline V gene sequence: CDR1 SGHDN, CDR2 FVKESK. Deletions cut 4 bases from V and 5 bases from J, with 14 bases between. The CDR3 sequence is 14 residues long. The CDR3 spells CASSLGRRGTEAFF. In DNA form, the CDR3 reads TGTGCCAGCAGCCTTGGCAGGCGAGGGACTGAAGCTTTCTTT.

This clone was seen just once. The rearrangement links TRBV18 to TRBJ2-5; D gene uncertain. Germline V CDR1 and CDR2: KGHSH, LQKENI. Trimming removed 6 bases at V and 3 bases at J, with 11 bases between. The CDR3 extends over 13 amino acids. The CDR3 protein is CASSPQSKETQYF. CDR3 sequence (DNA): TGTGCCAGCTCGCCGCAAAGTAAAGAGACCCAGTACTTC.